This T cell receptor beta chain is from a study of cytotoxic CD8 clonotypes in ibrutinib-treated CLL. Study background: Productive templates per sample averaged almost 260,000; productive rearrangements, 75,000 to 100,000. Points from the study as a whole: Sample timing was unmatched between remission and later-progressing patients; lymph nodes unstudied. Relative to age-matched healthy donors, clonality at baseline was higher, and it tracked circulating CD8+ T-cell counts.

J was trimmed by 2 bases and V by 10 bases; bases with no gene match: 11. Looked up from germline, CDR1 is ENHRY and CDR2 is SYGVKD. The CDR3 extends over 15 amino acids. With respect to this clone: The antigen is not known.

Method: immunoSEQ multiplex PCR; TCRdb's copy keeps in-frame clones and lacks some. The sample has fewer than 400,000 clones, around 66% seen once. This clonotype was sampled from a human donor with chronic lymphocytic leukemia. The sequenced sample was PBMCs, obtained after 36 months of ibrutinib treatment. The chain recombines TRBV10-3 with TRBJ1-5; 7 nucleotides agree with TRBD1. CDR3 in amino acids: CATWDSSLRNQPQHF. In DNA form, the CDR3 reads TGTGCCACTTGGGACAGCTCCCTACGCAATCAGCCCCAGCATTTT.